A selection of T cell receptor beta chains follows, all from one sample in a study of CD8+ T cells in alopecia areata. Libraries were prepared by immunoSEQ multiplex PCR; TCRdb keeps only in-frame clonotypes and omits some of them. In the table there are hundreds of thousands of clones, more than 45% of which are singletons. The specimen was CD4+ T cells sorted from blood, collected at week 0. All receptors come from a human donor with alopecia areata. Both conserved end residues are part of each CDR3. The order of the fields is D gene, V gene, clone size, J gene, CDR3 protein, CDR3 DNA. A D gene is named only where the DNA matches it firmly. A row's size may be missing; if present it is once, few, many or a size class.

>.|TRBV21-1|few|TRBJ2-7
CARTTRVRGQGYEQYF
TGTGCTAGGACCACCCGCGTGAGGGGACAGGGCTACGAGCAGTACTTC
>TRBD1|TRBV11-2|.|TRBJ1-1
CASSRPLLRGQNTEAFF
TGTGCCAGCAGCAGACCCCTGCTAAGGGGGCAAAACACTGAAGCTTTCTTT
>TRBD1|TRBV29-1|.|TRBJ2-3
CSADRGTDTQYF
TGCAGCGCGGACAGGGGGACAGATACGCAGTATTTT
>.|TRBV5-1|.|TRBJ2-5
CASSLRNSQETQYF
TGCGCCAGCAGCTTGAGGAACAGCCAAGAGACCCAGTACTTC
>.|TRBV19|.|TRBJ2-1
CASRVGFGSYNEQFF
TGTGCCAGTAGAGTCGGCTTTGGCTCCTACAATGAGCAGTTCTTC
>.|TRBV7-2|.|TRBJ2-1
CASSLDSSSYNEQFF
TGTGCCAGCAGCTTAGACTCGAGCTCCTACAATGAGCAGTTCTTC
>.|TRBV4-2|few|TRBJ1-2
CASSQEVGEGSNGYTF
TGTGCCAGCAGCCAAGAGGTCGGGGAGGGGAGTAACGGCTACACCTTC
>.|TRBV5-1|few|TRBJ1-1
CASSLGGFMNTEAFF
TGCGCCAGCAGCTTAGGGGGATTCATGAACACTGAAGCTTTCTTT
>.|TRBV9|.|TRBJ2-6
CASSVGGQSGANVLTF
TGTGCCAGCAGCGTAGGTGGACAGTCCGGGGCCAACGTCCTGACTTTC
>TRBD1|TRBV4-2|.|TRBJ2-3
CASSHIEDRGYTQYF
TGTGCCAGCAGCCACATAGAGGACAGGGGGTACACGCAGTATTTT
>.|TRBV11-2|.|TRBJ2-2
CASSLRTGANTGELFF
TGTGCCAGCAGCTTACGGACCGGAGCTAACACCGGGGAGCTGTTTTTT
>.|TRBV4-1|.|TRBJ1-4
CASSQDAARRTTEKLFF
TGCGCCAGCAGCCAAGACGCGGCACGCCGGACAACGGAAAAACTGTTTTTT
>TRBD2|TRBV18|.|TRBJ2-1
CASSPSALAGNEQFF
TGTGCCAGCTCACCAAGTGCACTAGCGGGGAATGAGCAGTTCTTC
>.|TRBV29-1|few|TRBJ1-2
CSAPQGYGYTF
TGCAGCGCCCCCCAGGGTTATGGCTACACCTTC
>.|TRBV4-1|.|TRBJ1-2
CASSQPTYGYTF
TGCGCCAGCAGCCAACCTACCTATGGCTACACCTTC
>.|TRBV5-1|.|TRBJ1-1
CASSLEGPNTEAFF
TGCGCCAGCAGCTTGGAAGGTCCTAACACTGAAGCTTTCTTT
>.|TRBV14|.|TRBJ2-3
CASSLGDTQYF
TGTGCCAGCAGCCTAGGGGATACGCAGTATTTT
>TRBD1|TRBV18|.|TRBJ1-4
CASSPGQEKLFF
TGTGCCAGCTCGCCGGGACAGGAAAAACTGTTTTTT
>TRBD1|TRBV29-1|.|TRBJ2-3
CSVEGQGGTDTQYF
TGCAGCGTCGAAGGACAGGGCGGGACAGATACGCAGTATTTT
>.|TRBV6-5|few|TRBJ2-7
CASSWAVYEQYF
TGTGCCAGCAGTTGGGCGGTCTACGAGCAGTACTTC
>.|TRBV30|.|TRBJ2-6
CASPERTGPGANVLTF
TGTGCCTCCCCAGAAAGAACAGGGCCCGGGGCCAACGTCCTGACTTTC
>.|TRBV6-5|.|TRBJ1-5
CASSPWKGQPQHF
TGTGCCAGCAGTCCTTGGAAGGGGCAGCCCCAGCATTTT
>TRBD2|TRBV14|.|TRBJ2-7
CASSLKRESYEQYF
TGTGCCAGCAGCCTCAAGCGGGAGAGCTACGAGCAGTACTTC
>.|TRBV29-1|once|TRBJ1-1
CSVRGRLNTEAFF
TGCAGCGTGAGGGGCAGGCTGAACACTGAAGCTTTCTTT
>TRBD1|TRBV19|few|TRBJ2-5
CASRSTGEETQYF
TGTGCCAGCAGAAGTACAGGGGAAGAGACCCAGTACTTC
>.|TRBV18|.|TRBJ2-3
CASAPGRSTDTQYF
TGTGCCAGCGCCCCGGGGCGGAGCACAGATACGCAGTATTTT
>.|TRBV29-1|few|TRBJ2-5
CSVDPARGQTQYF
TGCAGCGTTGACCCCGCCCGTGGACAGACCCAGTACTTC
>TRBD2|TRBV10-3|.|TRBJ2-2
CAIRDLAAANTGELFF
TGTGCCATCAGAGATCTAGCGGCGGCGAACACCGGGGAGCTGTTTTTT
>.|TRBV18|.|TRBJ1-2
CASSPGTLRGYTF
TGTGCCAGCTCACCCGGGACACTCCGCGGCTACACCTTC
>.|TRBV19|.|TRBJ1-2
CASSILGTGLGKDYGYTF
TGTGCCAGTAGTATCCTCGGGACGGGCCTTGGGAAGGACTATGGCTACACCTTC
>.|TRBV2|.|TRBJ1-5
CASSDFFRNQPQHF
TGTGCCAGCAGTGACTTCTTCAGAAATCAGCCCCAGCATTTT
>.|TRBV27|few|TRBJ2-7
CASTETGSYEQYF
TGTGCCAGCACCGAGACAGGATCCTACGAGCAGTACTTC
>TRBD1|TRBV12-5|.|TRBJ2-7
CASGLVLGTGYEQYF
TGTGCTAGTGGTTTGGTACTAGGGACAGGGTACGAGCAGTACTTC
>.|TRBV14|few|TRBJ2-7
CASSLISSYEQYF
TGTGCCAGCAGCCTGATCTCATCCTACGAGCAGTACTTC
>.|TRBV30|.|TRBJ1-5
CAGAEGNQPQHF
TGTGCCGGGGCGGAAGGCAATCAGCCCCAGCATTTT
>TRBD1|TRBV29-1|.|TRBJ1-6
CSTRQGADSPLHF
TGCAGCACCAGACAGGGGGCGGATTCACCCCTCCACTTT
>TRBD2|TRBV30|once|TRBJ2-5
CAWSAGTKETQYF
TGTGCCTGGAGTGCCGGGACTAAAGAGACCCAGTACTTC
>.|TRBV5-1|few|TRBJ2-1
CASSLGRGPYNEQFF
TGCGCCAGCAGCTTGGGGCGGGGCCCCTACAATGAGCAGTTCTTC
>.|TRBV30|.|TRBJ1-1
CAWKSGQLNTEAFF
TGTGCCTGGAAATCCGGACAGCTGAACACTGAAGCTTTCTTT
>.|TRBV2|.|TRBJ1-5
CASTLSGLNQPQHF
TGTGCCAGCACTTTGTCAGGGCTAAATCAGCCCCAGCATTTT
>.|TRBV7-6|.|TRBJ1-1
CASSLGAGARTEAFF
TGTGCCAGCAGCTTAGGGGCAGGGGCGAGGACTGAAGCTTTCTTT
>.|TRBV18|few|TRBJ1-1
CASSQEAFF
TGTGCCAGCTCCCAAGAAGCTTTCTTT
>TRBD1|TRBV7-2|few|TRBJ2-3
CASSLGRGLTDTQYF
TGTGCCAGCAGCTTGGGAAGGGGGCTCACAGATACGCAGTATTTT
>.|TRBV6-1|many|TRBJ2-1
CASSRGDRNYNEQFF
TGTGCCAGCAGCCGCGGGGACAGAAACTACAATGAGCAGTTCTTC
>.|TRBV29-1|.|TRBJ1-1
CSVLRVMNTEAFF
TGCAGCGTGCTGCGGGTTATGAACACTGAAGCTTTCTTT
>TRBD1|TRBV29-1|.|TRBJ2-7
CSVQGDRVEEQYF
TGCAGCGTTCAGGGCGACAGGGTAGAAGAGCAGTACTTC
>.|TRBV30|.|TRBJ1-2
CAWSVRHLRNYGYTF
TGTGCCTGGAGTGTCAGACACCTCCGGAACTATGGCTACACCTTC
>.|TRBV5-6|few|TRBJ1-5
CASSQDTNQPQHF
TGTGCCAGCAGCCAAGACACGAATCAGCCCCAGCATTTT
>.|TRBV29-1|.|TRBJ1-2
CSVDSGGHGYTF
TGCAGCGTTGACTCCGGGGGCCATGGCTACACCTTC
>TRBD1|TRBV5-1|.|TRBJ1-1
CASSQGQLNTEAFF
TGCGCCAGCAGCCAGGGACAGCTGAACACTGAAGCTTTCTTT
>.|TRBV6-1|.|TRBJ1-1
CASSADRLNTEAFF
TGTGCCAGCAGTGCCGACAGACTGAACACTGAAGCTTTCTTT
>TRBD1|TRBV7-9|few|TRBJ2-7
CASSGDSYEQYF
TGTGCCAGCAGCGGGGACAGCTACGAGCAGTACTTC
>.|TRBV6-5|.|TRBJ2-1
CASRPPGYNEQFF
TGTGCCAGCAGGCCCCCGGGGTACAATGAGCAGTTCTTC
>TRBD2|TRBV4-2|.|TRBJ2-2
CASSQAGTSNTGELFF
TGTGCCAGCAGCCAAGCCGGGACTAGTAATACCGGGGAGCTGTTTTTT
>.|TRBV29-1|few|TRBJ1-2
CSVEGRDTF
TGCAGCGTTGAGGGCCGCGACACCTTC